The clone carrying this TCR beta chain showed up many times. Its target is unknown. The germline gives CDR1 LGHDT, CDR2 YNNKEL (reference sequence). The V and J ends lost 0 bases and 6 bases respectively, with 9 bases between them. The CDR3 contains 14 residues. CDR3 regions were amplified by Arm-PCR using iRepertoire HTBI primers to build TCR beta libraries. MiXCR, applied by TCRdb to the multiplex PCR reads, yields one record per CDR3 protein. The data show under 250,000 distinct CDR3 sequences, with approximately 19% seen just once and about 11% held by the top ten. Described time point: newly diagnosed GD, antithyroid drugs for less than 3 months. PBMC-derived RNA was used for the TCR library. The data originate from a study of regulatory T cells in long-lasting Graves disease. Broader study findings: Relative to newly diagnosed Graves' patients, persistent ones had lower TCR diversity.

These data also formed part of another study, on T cells in Graves' hyperthyroidism and ophthalmopathy. That paper adds: Newly diagnosed hyperthyroidism, duration under 2 months, in patients aged 18 to 65. A first-round RT-PCR of the TCR CDR3 used the HTBI primer set. Progression to ophthalmopathy was predicted a median of approximately seven months early.

Sample: peripheral blood mononuclear cells (PBMCs), taken at new diagnosis, from a patient treated with antithyroid drugs. This sequence was found in a woman in her 30s with Graves disease. The J gene is TRBJ1-5, the V gene TRBV3-1; D gene unclear. The CDR3 nucleotides are TGTGCCAGCAGCCAAGATGGCACAACTCAGCCCCAGCATTTT. Protein: CASSQDGTTQPQHF. Supplemented by reference TRBV3-1 and TRBJ1-5, the full variable domain reads DTAVSQTPKYLVTQMGNDKSIKCEQNLGHDTMYWYKQDSKKFLKIMFSYNNKELIINETVPNRFSPKSPDKAHLNLHINSLELGDSAVYFCASSQDGTTQPQHFGDGTRLSIL.